Listed here are 28 T cell receptor beta chains from one sample, sequenced in a study of blood T cell repertoires in COVID-19. Clones were read by immunoSEQ multiplex PCR, and TCRdb kept only the in-frame ones, dropping some. The sample shows around 80,000 clones, approximately 80% of them seen only once. The sequenced sample was peripheral blood. These receptors were taken from an elderly man with acute or convalescent COVID-19.

This chain joins TRBV2 and TRBJ1-2, with D perhaps matching TRBD1 (5 bases). CDR3 length: 13 amino acids. V shed 7 bases and J shed 8 bases, with 17 bases lying between them. The germline gives CDR1 SNHLY, CDR2 FYNNEI. The CDR3 DNA reads TGTGCCAGCATCATTTACAGGTCCGGGGGCTACACCTTC. Residues: CASIIYRSGGYTF.

The V and J genes are TRBV7-9 and TRBJ2-5; 7 nucleotides agree with TRBD2. Per germline, CDR1 SEHNR and CDR2 FQNEAQ (reference sequence). The J segment lost 0 bases and the V segment lost 8 bases, leaving 21 bases of the junction unmatched. CDR3 length equals 19 residues. The CDR3 region is CASARGEQFSSGYQETQYF. The CDR3 DNA sequence: TGTGCCAGCGCCCGGGGGGAACAGTTCTCCAGCGGGTACCAAGAGACCCAGTACTTC.

The rearrangement links TRBV19 to TRBJ1-5, with 7 bases identical to TRBD1. The CDR3 runs 14 residues. CDR1 and CDR2 (germline): LNHDA, SQIVND (reference sequence). J was trimmed by 2 bases and V by 7 bases; bases with no gene match: 5. The chain's CDR3 is CASNLQGGNQPQHF. DNA for the CDR3: TGTGCCAGTAACCTTCAGGGGGGCAATCAGCCCCAGCATTTT.

This chain connects TRBV3-1 (or the pseudogene TRBV3-2) to TRBJ2-5; TRBD1 matches at 8 bases. J gave up 5 bases and V 6 bases, and 8 bases lay outside the gene matches. CDR1 LGHDT and CDR2 YNNKEL come from the germline V gene (reference sequence). The length of the CDR3 is 14 residues. DNA of the CDR3: TGTGCCAGCAGACTTCAGGGGGCTAGGGAGACCCAGTACTTC. This encodes CASRLQGARETQYF.

The rearrangement links TRBV18 to TRBJ1-2; D remains ambiguous. This CDR3 has 14 residues. V gave up 3 bases and J gave up 3 bases, with 11 bases separating them. The germline CDR1 and CDR2 sequences are KGHSH and LQKENI. DNA of the CDR3: TGTGCCAGCTCACCGTACGGAGCGGACTATGGCTACACCTTC. Translating it yields CASSPYGADYGYTF.

The V and J genes are TRBV5-6 and TRBJ1-1; possibly TRBD1 for D (6 bases). Germline V CDR1 and CDR2: SGHDT, YYEEEE. The CDR3 sequence is 15 residues long. The germline V and J ends were trimmed by 4 bases and 5 bases, with 18 bases remaining between them. The CDR3 region is CASSPLGQPWTEAFF. As DNA, the CDR3 is TGTGCCAGCAGCCCTCTCGGACAGCCTTGGACTGAAGCTTTCTTT.

The chain recombines TRBV11-2 with TRBJ2-1, with D tentatively TRBD2 (5 bases). This CDR3 has 15 residues. Germline-derived CDR1 and CDR2 are SGHAT and FQNNGV. V shed 0 bases and J shed 3 bases, with 9 bases lying between them. Here the CDR3 reads CASSLDTAGYNEQFF. The CDR3 coding sequence is TGTGCCAGCAGCTTAGATACGGCGGGCTACAATGAGCAGTTCTTC.

The chain recombines TRBV29-1 with TRBJ2-3; TRBD2 matches at 7 bases. Trimming at V came to 8 bases and at J to 0 bases, leaving 8 bases not matched to a gene. This CDR3 spans 14 amino acids. The V gene's germline CDR1 is SQVTM and CDR2 ANQGSEA. CDR3 protein: CSSRGESSTDTQYF. DNA of the CDR3: TGCAGCTCCCGGGGGGAGAGTAGCACAGATACGCAGTATTTT.

The CDR3 reads CASSDRCYTF. As DNA, the CDR3 is TGTGCCAGCAGTGACCGTTGTTACACCTTC. The V call is TRBV6-4, the J call TRBJ1-2; D ambiguous. The CDR3 runs 10 residues. Between the trimmed V and J ends, which lost 2 bases and 11 bases, there was a span of 6 bases. The germline V gene encodes CDR1 MRHNA and CDR2 SNTAGT.

This clone was observed a single time. V and J are TRBV9 and TRBJ2-1; 7 bases map to TRBD1. CDR1 is SGDLS and CDR2 is YYNGEE in the germline V gene. CDR3 size: 15 residues. After removal of 0 bases from V and 6 bases from J, the junction contained 6 bases not matched to a gene. CDR3 sequence: CASSVGAQGLNEQFF. CDR3 in DNA: TGTGCCAGCAGCGTAGGAGCACAGGGGCTCAATGAGCAGTTCTTC. The full variable domain, with the rest looked up from reference TRBV9 and TRBJ2-1, is DSGVTQTPKHLITATGQRVTLRCSPRSGDLSVYWYQQSLDQGLQFLIQYYNGEERAKGNILERFSAQQFPDLHSELNLSSLELGDSALYFCASSVGAQGLNEQFFGPGTRLTVL.

The CDR3 loop is CASSPGYGGANVLTF. The CDR3 DNA reads TGTGCCAGCAGCCCAGGGTATGGTGGGGCCAACGTCCTGACTTTC. The chain couples TRBV11-3 to TRBJ2-6; TRBD1 might be the D (5 bases). Germline V gives CDR1 SGHNT, CDR2 YENEEA. The V gene lost 5 bases and the J gene lost 3 bases, with 11 bases spanning the gap. The CDR3 runs 15 residues.

A remark on this clone: Other DNA sequences from this sample encode an identical CDR3 as well. V usage is TRBV18 and J usage is TRBJ2-7, with D tentatively TRBD1 (6 bases). Germline V gene lookup returns CDR1 KGHSH and CDR2 LQKENI. Trimming cost V 1 base and J 2 bases, with 9 bases left between them. CDR3 length: 14 amino acids. CDR3 sequence (DNA): TGTGCCAGCTCACCACGGCAGGGGACCTACGAGCAGTACTTC. Amino acid sequence: CASSPRQGTYEQYF.

The rearrangement links TRBV5-6 to TRBJ1-2, with 8 nucleotides matching TRBD1. The V segment lost 4 bases and the J segment 5 bases; nucleotides outside the gene matches: 7. In germline, CDR1 is SGHDT, CDR2 YYEEEE. This CDR3 has 14 residues. As DNA, the CDR3 is TGTGCCAGCAGCATCCAGACAGGGGTTTATGGCTACACCTTC. Amino acid sequence: CASSIQTGVYGYTF.

The J gene is TRBJ2-7, the V gene TRBV25-1; 12 bases align to TRBD1. The V segment lost 8 bases and the J segment 7 bases; nucleotides outside the gene matches: 6. This CDR3 comprises 13 residues. The germline gives CDR1 MGHDK, CDR2 SYGVNS. CDR3 nucleotides: TGTGCCAGCGGGCGGGACAGGGGGCTTGAGCAGTACTTC. This encodes CASGRDRGLEQYF.

This rearrangement joins TRBV6-5 to TRBJ1-2; 9 nucleotides agree with TRBD1. J lost 4 bases, V lost 8 bases, and 5 bases had no gene match. This CDR3 has 13 residues. Germline CDR1 reads MNHEY; CDR2 reads SVGAGI. CDR3 loop: CASRTGVGYGYTF. CDR3 in DNA: TGTGCCAGCCGGACAGGGGTAGGCTATGGCTACACCTTC.

The CDR3 nucleotides read TGTGCCAGCAGTGAGCAGCGGGGGGGCTCCTACGAGCAGTACTTC. Its protein is CASSEQRGGSYEQYF. The V call is TRBV2, the J call TRBJ2-7; TRBD2 agrees at 10 bases. Germline CDR1 reads SNHLY; CDR2 reads FYNNEI. CDR3 length equals 15 residues. The V gene end was trimmed by 3 bases and the J gene end by 0 bases; junction bases not matched to a gene: 2. Combining the CDR3 with reference TRBV2 and TRBJ2-7 gives the whole variable domain EPEVTQTPSHQVTQMGQEVILRCVPISNHLYFYWYRQILGQKVEFLVSFYNNEISEKSEIFDDQFSVERPDGSNFTLKIRSTKLEDSAMYFCASSEQRGGSYEQYFGPGTRLTVT.

The gene calls are TRBV5-4 and TRBJ2-5; 8 positions agree with TRBD2. Germline V lookup: CDR1 SGHNT, CDR2 YYREEE (reference sequence). The CDR3 totals 15 residues. The V segment lost 2 bases and the J segment 5 bases; nucleotides outside the gene matches: 8. The CDR3 DNA follows: TGTGCCAGCAGCTTAGGACTAGCTCGAGAGGAGACCCAGTACTTC. Translating it yields CASSLGLAREETQYF.

Notes on this clone: A much bigger clone sits one base away, suggesting this may be a read error. The genes are TRBV25-1 and TRBJ2-7; 12 bases map to TRBD1. V shed 5 bases and J 5 bases; nucleotides not matched to a gene: 4. The length of the CDR3 is 14 residues. Germline CDR1 is MGHDK and CDR2 is SYGVNS. The chain's CDR3 is CASSPGQGANEQYF. The CDR3 coding sequence is TGTGCCAGCAGTCCGGGACAGGGGGCGAACGAGCAGTACTTC.

The V call is TRBV7-3, the J call TRBJ1-1, with TRBD1 as a possible D gene (6 bases). CDR1 and CDR2 (germline): SGHTA, FQGTGA. V was clipped by 2 bases and J by 4 bases, with 11 bases between them. This CDR3 region has 14 residues. The CDR3 DNA reads as TGTGCCAGCAGCTTAGGGGGGGCCTCCACTGAAGCTTTCTTT. Amino acid sequence: CASSLGGASTEAFF.

This rearrangement joins TRBV5-1 to TRBJ2-5; 10 bases agree with TRBD2. Germline V CDR1 and CDR2: SGHRS, YFSETQ. The CDR3 consists of 16 residues. V dropped 4 bases and J dropped 5; count of bases not matched to a gene: 11. CDR3: CASSLGTSGVRETQYF. CDR3 coding DNA: TGCGCCAGCAGCCTTGGCACTAGCGGGGTTCGGGAGACCCAGTACTTC.

The V call is TRBV27, the J call TRBJ2-1; 10 positions match TRBD2. The germline V gene encodes CDR1 MNHEY and CDR2 SMNVEV (reference sequence). The J segment lost 7 bases and the V segment lost 6 bases, leaving 9 bases of the junction unmatched. The CDR3 has 15 amino acids. The CDR3 DNA sequence: TGTGCCAGCAGCCCCGTCCTAGCGGGGGCAAATGAGCAGTTCTTC. This gives the protein CASSPVLAGANEQFF.

This clone has just one count. The V call is TRBV7-9, the J call TRBJ1-3, with a weak D call TRBD1 (5 bases). Germline V gene data show CDR1 as SEHNR and CDR2 as FQNEAQ (reference sequence). The ends were cut back, 1 base at V and 0 bases at J, with 13 bases in the middle. CDR3 length: 17 residues. The CDR3 DNA follows: TGTGCCAGCAGCTTAGGGGAGGGGATCGGCTCTGGAAACACCATATATTTT. Encoded protein: CASSLGEGIGSGNTIYF.

V usage is TRBV5-8 and J usage is TRBJ2-7; TRBD1 matches 7 bases. This CDR3 has 12 amino acids. CDR1 and CDR2 (germline): SGHTS, YDEGEE. Losses at the gene ends were 10 bases for V and 4 bases for J; bases not matched to a gene: 8. The CDR3 region has the DNA TGTGCCTCCAGCCGGACAGGTTACGAGCAGTACTTC. It is translated as CASSRTGYEQYF.

This clone was seen only a few times. The genes are TRBV4-1 and TRBJ1-2; D ambiguous. Trimming stripped 3 bases from V and 4 bases from J, with 12 bases between. There are 14 residues in the CDR3. Germline CDR1 is MGHRA and CDR2 is YSYEKL. The CDR3 nucleotides read TGCGCCAGCAGCCACCTACAGAGCTCCTATGGCTACACCTTC. This encodes CASSHLQSSYGYTF.

The rearrangement joins TRBV12-3 or TRBV12-4 to TRBJ1-2; TRBD1 matches 9 bases. This CDR3 has 13 amino acids. V was clipped by 1 base and J by 10 bases; unmatched bases: 4. The DNA of the CDR3 is TGTGCCAGCAGTTTAGGTCGGGACAGGGTCTACACCTTC. Translated: CASSLGRDRVYTF.

The chain couples TRBV5-1 to TRBJ2-7; a weak D match, TRBD2 (5 bases). V was trimmed by 1 base and J by 4 bases, leaving 9 bases between them. This CDR3 has 13 residues. Germline assignment: CDR1 SGHRS and CDR2 YFSETQ. CDR3 nucleotides: TGCGCCAGCAGCTTGCCAAGGGAGTACGAGCAGTACTTC. It translates to CASSLPREYEQYF.

In regard to this clone: Within the sample, other DNA sequences also encode this same CDR3. The chain carries TRBV12-3 or TRBV12-4 and TRBJ1-1, with TRBD1 identical over 7 bases. The CDR3 totals 12 residues. J gave up 8 bases and V 3 bases, and 3 bases lay outside the gene matches. The chain's CDR3 is CASSLEGAEAFF. The DNA for the CDR3 is TGTGCCAGCAGTTTGGAGGGGGCAGAAGCTTTCTTT.

The V gene is TRBV7-3, the J gene TRBJ2-3, with D tentatively TRBD1 (6 bases). This CDR3 contains 14 residues. CDR1 is SGHTA and CDR2 is FQGTGA in the germline V gene. Trimming left V 3 bases short and J 4 bases short, with 11 bases between. This CDR3 is CASSFDPGADTQYF. In nucleotides, the CDR3 is TGTGCCAGCAGCTTCGACCCAGGGGCAGATACGCAGTATTTT.